Below, one T cell receptor beta chain is given with its context. The CDR3 totals 14 residues. Germline CDR1 SGHVS, CDR2 FQNEAQ. The germline V and J ends were trimmed by 4 bases and 7 bases, with 16 bases remaining between them. Sequencing was performed with immunoSEQ multiplex PCR; in TCRdb, only in-frame clones are kept and a portion is missing. The sample holds approximately 240,000 clones; about nine tenths are singletons and the top ten take about 6.3%. Participants, about 18 to 89 years old, spanned under 25 US areas. This record belongs to a study of blood T cell repertoires in COVID-19. Sample: PBMCs or T cells enriched from blood (not recorded which). This TCR was recovered from a woman in her twenties or thirties with acute COVID-19. The chain joins TRBV7-8 to TRBJ2-5; maybe TRBD2 (5 bases). CDR3 protein: CASSSSAGSGTQYF. CDR3 nucleotide sequence: TGTGCCAGCAGCTCCTCGGCGGGCTCGGGGACCCAGTACTTC.